What follows are 32 T cell receptor beta chains derived from one specimen sequenced in a study of blood T cell repertoires in COVID-19. Assay: immunoSEQ multiplex PCR; the TCRdb copy retains only in-frame clones and omits some. The sample holds 430,000 or so clones, roughly 90% seen once. Sequencing was done on a sample of peripheral blood. The receptors shown here come from a man in his late teens or twenties with COVID-19, enrolled during active disease.

The V gene is TRBV7-2, the J gene TRBJ2-7; 7 nucleotides align to TRBD1. Germline trimming cut 4 bases from V and 1 base from J; bases unmatched to any gene: 7. Germline V gene data show CDR1 as SGHTA and CDR2 as FQGNSA. The CDR3 is 15 amino acids. The CDR3 region is CASSYHRGTSYEQYF. CDR3 bases: TGTGCCAGCAGCTACCACAGGGGTACTTCCTACGAGCAGTACTTC.

This chain uses TRBV7-9 with TRBJ2-7; possibly TRBD2 for D (5 bases). This CDR3 is built from 15 residues. V was shortened by 3 bases and J by 3 bases, with 15 bases between the two germline ends. Per germline, CDR1 SEHNR and CDR2 FQNEAQ (reference sequence). As DNA, the CDR3 is TGTGCCAGCAGCTTCTCTCCCCCTGAGGGCTACGAGCAGTACTTC. Translation gives CASSFSPPEGYEQYF.

The chain links TRBV3-1 (or the pseudogene TRBV3-2) to TRBJ2-3; 9 nucleotides line up with TRBD2. In germline, CDR1 is LGHDT, CDR2 YNNKEL (reference sequence). This CDR3 has 16 residues. The ends lost 4 bases at V and 1 base at J; junction bases unmatched: 6. CDR3 in amino acids: CASSRVRGGGTDTQYF. The CDR3 nucleotides read TGTGCCAGCAGCCGTGTGCGCGGGGGGGGCACAGATACGCAGTATTTT.

This clone was seen just once. The rearrangement joins TRBV4-2 to TRBJ1-3; TRBD1 might be the D (6 bases). The V gene's germline CDR1 is LGHNA and CDR2 YNFKEQ. V gave up 1 base and J gave up 5 bases, with 18 bases separating them. The CDR3 is 17 residues long. CDR3 bases: TGTGCCAGCAGCCAAGCTTGGGACACGGATTGGAGAAACACCATATATTTT. As protein: CASSQAWDTDWRNTIYF.

This chain links TRBV25-1 with TRBJ1-3; a weak D match, TRBD1 (5 bases). V lost 5 bases to trimming and J lost 0 bases, with 8 bases between them. Germline CDR1 and CDR2: MGHDK and SYGVNS. The length of the CDR3 is 14 residues. CDR3 loop: CASSRDYSGNTIYF. The CDR3 DNA reads as TGTGCCAGCAGTCGGGACTACTCTGGAAACACCATATATTTT.

The chain recombines TRBV14 with TRBJ2-3; 7 nucleotides match TRBD2. J was trimmed by 9 bases and V by 4 bases; bases with no gene match: 13. The length of the CDR3 is 15 residues. CDR1 SGHDN and CDR2 FVKESK come from the germline V gene. CDR3 DNA: TGTGCCAGCAGCCGGGACTACGGGGGAATTTCGACGCAGTATTTT. This codes for CASSRDYGGISTQYF.

This sequence joins TRBV2 and TRBJ2-4; 9 bases map to TRBD1. V gave up 8 bases and J gave up 0 bases; unmatched junction bases: 5. Looked up from germline, CDR1 is SNHLY and CDR2 is FYNNEI. The CDR3 consists of 15 residues. The CDR3 region has the DNA TGTGCCAGCCGGGGACAGGGCTTAGCCAAAAACATTCAGTACTTC. Protein product: CASRGQGLAKNIQYF. Looking up the rest from reference TRBV2 and TRBJ2-4 gives the full variable domain: EPEVTQTPSHQVTQMGQEVILRCVPISNHLYFYWYRQILGQKVEFLVSFYNNEISEKSEIFDDQFSVERPDGSNFTLKIRSTKLEDSAMYFCASRGQGLAKNIQYFGAGTRLSVL.

CDR3 coding DNA: TGCGCCAGCAGCCTAGGACTAGCGGGAACCTACGAGCAGTACTTC. This translates into CASSLGLAGTYEQYF. The rearrangement uses TRBV4-1 and TRBJ2-7; 12 nucleotides agree with TRBD2. This CDR3 is 15 amino acids long. The germline V gene encodes CDR1 MGHRA and CDR2 YSYEKL. J lost 2 bases, V lost 4 bases, and 3 bases had no gene match.

CDR3 sequence reads: CAISESVLATGELFF. CDR3 DNA sequence: TGTGCCATCAGTGAGTCGGTCCTAGCCACCGGGGAGCTGTTTTTT. The rearrangement links TRBV10-3 to TRBJ2-2; possible D gene TRBD2, 5 bases. Deletions cut 0 bases from V and 4 bases from J, with 9 bases between. CDR3 length: 15 residues. Germline-derived CDR1 and CDR2 are ENHRY and SYGVKD.

This sequence joins TRBV5-4 and TRBJ2-1; TRBD1 agrees at 8 bases. V lost 4 bases and J lost 5; bases outside the gene matches: 5. CDR1 SGHNT and CDR2 YYREEE come from the germline V gene (reference sequence). The CDR3 consists of 14 residues. The CDR3, as DNA: TGTGCCAGCAGCGCCCGGACAGGGAACAATGAGCAGTTCTTC. It codes for CASSARTGNNEQFF.

This clone was found once. The V and J genes are TRBV10-3 and TRBJ1-1, with TRBD1 as a possible D gene (6 bases). The CDR3 has 12 residues. Trimming left V 4 bases short and J 6 bases short, with 9 bases between. Germline CDR1 is ENHRY and CDR2 is SYGVKD. The CDR3 loop is CAISGKGAEAFF. CDR3 bases: TGTGCCATCAGTGGGAAGGGGGCTGAAGCTTTCTTT.

This rearrangement joins TRBV7-9 to TRBJ2-7; TRBD1 might be the D (6 bases). The V end was cut by 5 bases, the J end by 5 bases, with 13 bases between. This CDR3 comprises 13 residues. The germline V gene encodes CDR1 SEHNR and CDR2 FQNEAQ (reference sequence). The CDR3 protein is CASSLGQLDEQYF. The CDR3 DNA reads as TGTGCCAGCAGCCTCGGACAGCTCGACGAGCAGTACTTC.

This chain connects TRBV19 to TRBJ1-5; possibly TRBD1 for D (6 bases). CDR1 is LNHDA and CDR2 is SQIVND in the germline V gene (reference sequence). This CDR3 has 16 residues. V dropped 4 bases and J dropped 0 bases, with 13 bases sitting between them. CDR3 bases: TGTGCCAGTAGTACGACATGGACAGCTAGCAATCAGCCCCAGCATTTT. It translates to CASSTTWTASNQPQHF.

This chain joins TRBV19 and TRBJ2-1, with 8 bases matching TRBD2. CDR3 length: 15 amino acids. Germline V gene sequence: CDR1 LNHDA, CDR2 SQIVND (reference sequence). V lost 6 bases to trimming and J lost 6 bases; unmatched junction nucleotides: 10. CDR3 sequence: CASRAPGLGLNEQFF. In DNA, the CDR3 is TGTGCCAGTAGGGCCCCGGGACTAGGACTCAATGAGCAGTTCTTC.

The chain joins TRBV5-5 to TRBJ2-7; 8 bases match TRBD1. V shed 4 bases, J shed 2 bases, and the junction held 8 bases outside the gene matches. The CDR3 is made up of 15 amino acids. The germline gives CDR1 SGHKS, CDR2 YYEKEE (reference sequence). The chain's CDR3 is CASSHDRGKAYEQYF. For the CDR3, the DNA is TGTGCCAGCAGCCATGACAGGGGTAAGGCCTACGAGCAGTACTTC.

V usage is TRBV5-5 and J usage is TRBJ2-1; 9 nucleotides agree with TRBD1. Germline V CDR1 and CDR2: SGHKS, YYEKEE (reference sequence). The CDR3 is 14 residues long. J was trimmed by 7 bases and V by 4 bases; bases with no gene match: 6. The CDR3 loop reads CASSEPGQGNEQFF. CDR3 sequence (DNA): TGTGCCAGCAGCGAGCCGGGACAGGGTAATGAGCAGTTCTTC.

CDR3 DNA: TGTGCCAGCAGTCAAGGCCCAGGGAATTCACCCCTCCACTTT. It translates to CASSQGPGNSPLHF. The J gene is TRBJ1-6, the V gene TRBV9; possible D gene TRBD1, 5 bases. The V gene's germline CDR1 is SGDLS and CDR2 YYNGEE. CDR3 length equals 14 residues. Trimming stripped 5 bases from V and 7 bases from J, with 13 bases between.

V gene TRBV24-1 combines with J gene TRBJ2-1; D gene ambiguous. This CDR3 contains 12 residues. V shed 5 bases and J shed 10 bases, with 11 bases lying between them. Germline CDR1 KGHDR, CDR2 SFDVKD. The CDR3 is CATSALTGEQFF. The CDR3 DNA reads TGTGCCACCAGTGCTTTAACCGGGGAGCAGTTCTTC.

The V gene is TRBV15, the J gene TRBJ1-1; the D is unclear. The germline V gene encodes CDR1 LNHNV and CDR2 YYDKDF (reference sequence). This CDR3 is 15 amino acids long. V lost 5 bases, J lost 0 bases, and 13 bases lay in between. The CDR3 bases are TGTGCCACCAGCTCAAATCCGGGATTGAACACTGAAGCTTTCTTT. This translates into CATSSNPGLNTEAFF.

The rearrangement joins TRBV28 to TRBJ2-3, with a weak D call TRBD2 (6 bases). The CDR3 is 16 amino acids. Germline CDR1 reads MDHEN; CDR2 reads SYDVKM. V dropped 6 bases and J dropped 0 bases, with 16 bases sitting between them. CDR3 DNA: TGTGCCAGCAGCCCCCGACTAGGAGCTAGCACAGATACGCAGTATTTT. Translated: CASSPRLGASTDTQYF.

This clone was observed once. The rearrangement links TRBV7-3 to TRBJ2-3; 9 bases are a match to TRBD1. V shed 4 bases, J shed 4 bases, and the junction held 12 bases outside the gene matches. The length of the CDR3 is 17 residues. Per germline, CDR1 SGHTA and CDR2 FQGTGA. The CDR3 is CASSSTPGTGSADTQYF. The CDR3 DNA sequence: TGTGCCAGCAGCTCTACCCCCGGGACAGGGTCAGCAGATACGCAGTATTTT. Looking up the rest from reference TRBV7-3 and TRBJ2-3 gives the full variable domain: GAGVSQTPSNKVTEKGKYVELRCDPISGHTALYWYRQSLGQGPEFLIYFQGTGAADDSGLPNDRFFAVRPEGSVSTLKIQRTERGDSAVYLCASSSTPGTGSADTQYFGPGTRLTVL.

The V gene is TRBV15, the J gene TRBJ2-7; 7 positions agree with TRBD1. V shed 1 base and J 0 bases; nucleotides not matched to a gene: 6. CDR1 LNHNV and CDR2 YYDKDF come from the germline V gene (reference sequence). The CDR3 extends over 16 amino acids. The CDR3 DNA follows: TGTGCCACCAGCAGAGGACGACAGGGTCACTCCTACGAGCAGTACTTC. Amino acids: CATSRGRQGHSYEQYF.

The chain joins TRBV5-6 to TRBJ2-1, with D unresolved. Germline lookup yields CDR1 SGHDT and CDR2 YYEEEE. The CDR3 is made up of 14 amino acids. V was pared by 5 bases and J by 3 bases, with 12 bases between. DNA of the CDR3: TGTGCCAGCAGTATAGTCACGCTCTACAATGAGCAGTTCTTC. It specifies CASSIVTLYNEQFF. Variable domain in full (rest from reference TRBV5-6 and TRBJ2-1): DAGVTQSPTHLIKTRGQQVTLRCSPKSGHDTVSWYQQALGQGPQFIFQYYEEEERQRGNFPDRFSGHQFPNYSSELNVNALLLGDSALYLCASSIVTLYNEQFFGPGTRLTVL.

CDR3: CASSALTGKNSPLHF. The CDR3 region has the DNA TGTGCCAGCAGCGCCCTGACAGGGAAAAATTCACCCCTCCACTTT. This chain uses TRBV7-9 with TRBJ1-6, with TRBD1 identical over 7 bases. The CDR3 runs to 15 residues. The germline gives CDR1 SEHNR, CDR2 FQNEAQ (reference sequence). The junction had 8 bases not matched to a gene; V was cut back by 5 bases and J by 7 bases.

The chain recombines TRBV5-6 with TRBJ1-1; D not resolved. The CDR3 loop spans 12 amino acids. V lost 7 bases to trimming and J lost 4 bases, with 11 bases between them. From germline, CDR1 is SGHDT and CDR2 YYEEEE. The CDR3 loop is CASGGWGTEAFF. The CDR3 nucleotides are TGTGCCAGCGGCGGGTGGGGCACTGAAGCTTTCTTT. Full variable domain (missing parts from reference TRBV5-6 and TRBJ1-1): DAGVTQSPTHLIKTRGQQVTLRCSPKSGHDTVSWYQQALGQGPQFIFQYYEEEERQRGNFPDRFSGHQFPNYSSELNVNALLLGDSALYLCASGGWGTEAFFGQGTRLTVV.

In its sample, this clone was seen a few times. CDR3 DNA: TGTGCCAGCAGCCAAGGAAACTCGGCAGATACGCAGTATTTT. This encodes CASSQGNSADTQYF. The chain has TRBV4-2 and TRBJ2-3, with D unresolved. Between the trimmed V and J ends, which lost 1 base and 4 bases, there was a span of 9 bases. Per germline, CDR1 LGHNA and CDR2 YNFKEQ. The CDR3 runs to 14 residues.

V usage is TRBV14 and J usage is TRBJ2-7, with 9 bases matching TRBD1. This CDR3 has 14 amino acids. J gave up 3 bases and V 5 bases, and 5 bases lay outside the gene matches. The germline CDR1 and CDR2 sequences are SGHDN and FVKESK. The CDR3 nucleotides read TGTGCCAGCAGCTTCGGACAGGGGTTCTACGAGCAGTACTTC. This sequence encodes CASSFGQGFYEQYF.

CDR3 DNA: TGTGCCAGCAAGCAAACGGGACAGGGCAATCAGCCCCAGCATTTT. Translation: CASKQTGQGNQPQHF. This chain links TRBV2 with TRBJ1-5; 8 nucleotides line up with TRBD1. This CDR3 has 15 residues. The J segment lost 2 bases and the V segment lost 7 bases, leaving 7 bases of the junction unmatched. CDR1 and CDR2 from the germline V gene are SNHLY and FYNNEI.

The chain couples TRBV7-2 to TRBJ2-7, with 8 bases lining up with TRBD1. V shed 8 bases and J 5 bases; nucleotides not matched to a gene: 14. CDR3 length: 15 amino acids. CDR1 and CDR2 (germline): SGHTA, FQGNSA. The CDR3 region is CASYEYRTGTDEQYF. The CDR3 DNA is TGTGCCAGCTATGAGTACCGGACAGGGACCGACGAGCAGTACTTC. Full variable domain (outside the CDR3, taken from reference TRBV7-2 and TRBJ2-7): GAGVSQSPSNKVTEKGKDVELRCDPISGHTALYWYRQSLGQGLEFLIYFQGNSAPDKSGLPSDRFSAERTGGSVSTLTIQRTQQEDSAVYLCASYEYRTGTDEQYFGPGTRLTVT.

The genes are TRBV6-5 and TRBJ2-1; unclear D gene. Germline values: CDR1 MNHEY, CDR2 SVGAGI. This CDR3 is 13 amino acids long. Trimming stripped 8 bases from V and 0 bases from J, with 8 bases between. The CDR3 sequence is CASFDSSYNEQFF. CDR3 in DNA: TGTGCCAGCTTTGATAGCTCCTACAATGAGCAGTTCTTC.

About this clone itself: The junction does not match germline at one end; this may be a read error. The V and J genes are TRBV6-6 and TRBJ2-5; D gene unclear. CDR3 size: 14 residues. Germline CDR1 MNHNY, CDR2 SVGAGI (reference sequence). The CDR3 DNA reads TGTGCCAGCAGTTATCCTGACCGAAGAGAGGCCCAGTACTTC. The encoded protein is CASSYPDRREAQYF.

This rearrangement joins TRBV5-4 to TRBJ2-1; D is unclear. Looked up from germline, CDR1 is SGHNT and CDR2 is YYREEE (reference sequence). CDR3 size: 14 residues. The V and J ends lost 3 bases and 5 bases respectively, with 12 bases between them. The CDR3 bases are TGTGCCAGCAGCTCAGGTAATTTCGACAATGAGCAGTTCTTC. Amino acid sequence: CASSSGNFDNEQFF.